The T cell receptor beta chain described here comes from a study of T cells in Graves' hyperthyroidism and ophthalmopathy (dated by TCRdb to about 2019). Broadly, across the study: Peripheral blood samples were taken at initial diagnosis, before any treatment was given. A discovery cohort of about 100 patients, 43 with Graves' ophthalmopathy and approximately 60 with stable Graves' hyperthyroidism, was used to find distinguishing TCR V-J signatures. Prospective prediction of ophthalmopathy was tested in an independent validation cohort of 18 to 20 hyperthyroidism patients and 15 to 17 patients who later progressed to ophthalmopathy. After blood sampling, hyperthyroidism patients were treated with methimazole at a starting dose of 30 mg daily, and ophthalmopathy patients were treated with high-dose intravenous methylprednisolone. The study also compared thyroid tissue and blood T-cell repertoires from roughly six Graves' hyperthyroidism patients. For training and testing, the 100 or so patients in the discovery cohort were randomly divided in a 7:3 ratio. The paper describes TCR Vbeta CDR3 sequencing of 120 to 150 peripheral blood samples, made up of around 41 ophthalmopathy patients, more than 70 hyperthyroidism patients and 17 progressor patients. The paper's findings and limits, for the study overall: During validation, the model predicted progression to ophthalmopathy a median of approximately 7 months ahead of onset, with more than 55% sensitivity and about 75% specificity. Most expanded thyroid clonotypes (frequency above 0.001) were also detected in blood, a finding suggesting that blood repertoires may reflect thyroid immune responses. A 13 V-J signature model separated ophthalmopathy from stable hyperthyroidism, with roughly 88% sensitivity and 81% to 82% specificity in cross-validation and 80%/75% in testing. No statistical method was used to set the sample size in advance, and investigators knew the group allocation.

The TCR beta CDR3 regions were amplified from the RNA transcripts. The first round of RT-PCR for the TCR CDR3 was performed with the HTBI primer set and the Qiagen OneStep RT-PCR kit. A second multiplex PCR round built the libraries, followed by size selection and purification. Sequencing of the libraries was done on an Illumina HiSeq2000 using paired-end 100 bp reads. The study's own analysis went as follows. Raw data were processed with SOAPnuke, discarding reads with adapters, uncalled bases, mean Phred below 15, or no exact constant-primer or identifier match. High-quality paired reads were merged with COPE v1.2.5, and unique nucleotide sequences were defined as clonotypes. MiTCR v1.1 was used to align the clonotypes against IMGT TRBV, TRBD and TRBJ reference segments. The analysis included only V-J combinations with a frequency above 0.0001, which together covered 98% to 99.2% of the repertoires. A TCS score was defined as the ratio between F50 (clonal expansion) and ExV (chaos), using BLOSUM62-based TCRdist between CDR3 peptides within each V-J. Welch's t-statistics and random forest reduced several hundred V-J features to roughly 13, which were used in a naive Bayes classifier (R e1071). The similarity between thyroid and blood repertoires was quantified using the Morisita-Horn index. In-frame beta chains were kept once TCRdb had trimmed the public reads at Q25 with fastp and called clones with MiXCR. Each entry merges the rows of one CDR3 protein and shows their most common DNA and genes. The V and J calls were determined by TCRdb, not by the authors. In all, the sample holds approximately 870,000 distinct CDR3 sequences, and 38% of those were seen once. Around 9.3% of the sample rests with the top ten.

This clonotype was seen a few times. This receptor's antigen is unknown. Base qualities are not recorded, but no much larger clone differs from it by a single base. From the germline V gene (reference sequence), CDR1 is LGHDT and CDR2 is YNNKEL. V trim: 1 base; J trim: 11 bases; unmatched bases: 9. The CDR3, from cysteine to phenylalanine, totals 14 residues. Kept here is only the CDR3 DNA, which spans 42 bases and is read in frame from base 1. Graves' hyperthyroidism was defined as stable when no progression to ophthalmopathy occurred over 18 months of follow-up. Hyperthyroidism patients were newly diagnosed, with disease duration under 2 months, and aged 18 to 65 years. Any patient with an uncontrolled infection, another autoimmune disease, pregnancy or lactation was excluded. Diagnoses were based on clinical symptoms, serum thyroxine and TRAb, thyroid ultrasound and orbital computed tomography. PBMCs were isolated from approximately 10 ml of fresh peripheral blood by Ficoll-Paque density gradient centrifugation. Total RNA was extracted with Trizol reagent, and quality was checked on an Agilent 2100 Bioanalyzer.

The TCR was taken from a man aged 18 to 29 with Graves' hyperthyroidism. The V gene is TRBV3-1 and the J gene is TRBJ1-1, with 8 junctional bases fitting TRBD1. The sample taken for sequencing was blood. This receptor has the CDR3 CASSQVDRAGAAFF. The sequenced DNA is TGTGCCAGCAGCCAAGTGGACAGGGCCGGGGCGGCTTTCTTT.